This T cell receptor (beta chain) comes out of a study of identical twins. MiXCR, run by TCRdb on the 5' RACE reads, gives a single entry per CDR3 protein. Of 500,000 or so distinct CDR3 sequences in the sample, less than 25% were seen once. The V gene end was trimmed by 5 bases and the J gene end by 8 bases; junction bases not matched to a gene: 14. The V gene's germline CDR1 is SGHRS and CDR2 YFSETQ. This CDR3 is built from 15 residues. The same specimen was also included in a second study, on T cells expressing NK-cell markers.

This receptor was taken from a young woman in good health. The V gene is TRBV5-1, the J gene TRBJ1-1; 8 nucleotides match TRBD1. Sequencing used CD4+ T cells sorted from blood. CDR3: CASSKTRLDRGEAFF. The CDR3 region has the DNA TGCGCCAGCAGTAAAACGCGCTTAGACAGGGGAGAAGCTTTCTTT.